This TCR beta chain was sequenced during a study of T cells in Graves' hyperthyroidism and ophthalmopathy. Study in general: At initial diagnosis, before any treatment had begun, peripheral blood was obtained. Study results and limitations: A 13 V-J model separated ophthalmopathy from stable hyperthyroidism. The majority of expanded thyroid clonotypes above 0.001 also appeared in blood.

Trimming at V came to 4 bases and at J to 4 bases, leaving 7 bases not matched to a gene. The CDR3 has 15 residues. CDR1 and CDR2 (germline): MNHEY, SVGAGI. This clonotype came up many times. Its antigen is not known. There were TCR beta CDR3 regions amplified from RNA transcripts. The HTBI set primed first-round TCR CDR3 RT-PCR. Using its own MiXCR run on the multiplex PCR reads, TCRdb lists one record per CDR3 protein. The sample lists a few hundred thousand distinct CDR3 sequences, roughly 20% seen once, with about a quarter in the top ten. Fresh peripheral blood, approximately 10 ml, yielded the PBMCs.

V is TRBV6-5 and J is TRBJ2-7; 10 bases fit TRBD2. The sequence was obtained from a man aged 18 to 30 with Graves' hyperthyroidism. The specimen was blood. This CDR3 reads CASSSRLAGIYEQYF. DNA of the CDR3: TGTGCCAGCAGTTCCCGACTAGCGGGCATATACGAGCAGTACTTC.